This TCR beta chain was found in a study of blood T cell repertoires in COVID-19. Across the study: The United States, Italy and Spain provided the acute and convalescent COVID-19 samples.

The length of the CDR3 is 14 residues. V was cut by 3 bases and J by 0 bases, with 8 bases left in between. Germline V lookup: CDR1 SGHTA, CDR2 FQGNSA. This clone was counted a few times. In the original processing: Using reference gene primer amplification, nucleated cell counts were estimated. Clones were sequenced by immunoSEQ multiplex PCR, and TCRdb holds only the in-frame ones, with some missing. The V and J calls and clone size come from that table; D and trimming were worked out from the DNA. This repertoire shows more than 65,000 clones, about 88% found once; its top ten account for roughly 9%.

The specimen sequenced was peripheral blood. This chain links TRBV7-2 with TRBJ1-1; D is perhaps TRBD1 (5 bases). The TCR sequence derives from a man between 45 and 60 years old with acute or convalescent COVID-19. This CDR3 reads CASSLGGLNTEAFF. The CDR3 DNA reads as TGTGCCAGCAGCTTGGGGGGATTGAACACTGAAGCTTTCTTT.